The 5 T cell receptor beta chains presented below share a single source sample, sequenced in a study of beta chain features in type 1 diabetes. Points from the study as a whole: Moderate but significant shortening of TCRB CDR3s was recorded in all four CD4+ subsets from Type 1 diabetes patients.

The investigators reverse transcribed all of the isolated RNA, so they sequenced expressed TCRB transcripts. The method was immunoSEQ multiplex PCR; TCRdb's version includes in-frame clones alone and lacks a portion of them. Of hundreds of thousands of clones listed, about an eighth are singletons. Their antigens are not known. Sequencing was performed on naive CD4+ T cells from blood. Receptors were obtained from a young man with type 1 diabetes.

CDR3 sequence reads: CASSQVIAGPYEQYF. DNA of the CDR3: TGCGCCAGCAGCCAAGTCATTGCAGGCCCCTACGAGCAGTACTTC. The chain recombines TRBV4-1 with TRBJ2-7; D call uncertain. Per germline, CDR1 MGHRA and CDR2 YSYEKL. V shed 1 base and J shed 2 bases, with 12 bases lying between them. The CDR3 is made up of 15 amino acids.

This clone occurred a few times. The CDR3 DNA reads TGCGCCAGCAGTGAGATCGGTCGGAATCAGTACTTC. Amino acid sequence: CASSEIGRNQYF. This sequence joins TRBV10-2 and TRBJ2-4; D not resolved. The V and J ends lost 2 bases and 12 bases respectively, with 11 bases between them. The CDR3 is made up of 12 amino acids. Germline values: CDR1 WSHSY, CDR2 SAAADI.

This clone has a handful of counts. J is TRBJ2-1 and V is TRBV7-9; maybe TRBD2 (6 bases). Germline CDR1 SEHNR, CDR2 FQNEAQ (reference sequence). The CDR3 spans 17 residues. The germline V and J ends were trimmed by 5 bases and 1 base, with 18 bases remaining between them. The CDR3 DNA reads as TGTGCCAGCAGCCGATGGGACGGGGGAGTATCCTACAATGAGCAGTTCTTC. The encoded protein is CASSRWDGGVSYNEQFF. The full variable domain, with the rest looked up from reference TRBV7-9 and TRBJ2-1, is DTGVSQNPRHKITKRGQNVTFRCDPISEHNRLYWYRQTLGQGPEFLTYFQNEAQLEKSRLLSDRFSAERPKGSFSTLEIQRTEQGDSAMYLCASSRWDGGVSYNEQFFGPGTRLTVL.

The CDR3, as DNA: TGTGCCAGCAGCTCACTCCAGGGTTCCCAAAACATTCAGTACTTC. Translating it yields CASSSLQGSQNIQYF. V usage is TRBV5-6 and J usage is TRBJ2-4; D perhaps matches TRBD1 (5 bases). This CDR3 region has 15 residues. In germline, CDR1 is SGHDT, CDR2 YYEEEE. Trimming removed 3 bases at V and 5 bases at J, with 15 bases between.

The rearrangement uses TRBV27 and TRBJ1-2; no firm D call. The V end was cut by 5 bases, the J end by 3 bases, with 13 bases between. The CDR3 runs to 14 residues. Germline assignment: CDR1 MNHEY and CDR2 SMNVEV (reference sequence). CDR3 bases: TGTGCCAGCAGTCTAACAGAGGACCACTATGGCTACACCTTC. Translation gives CASSLTEDHYGYTF.